What follows are 4 T cell receptor beta chains derived from one specimen sequenced in a study of molecular identifiers for immune sequencing clone quantification. In TCRdb, the PCR reads were re-called with MiXCR into one record per CDR3 protein. This sample has 600,000 to 650,000 distinct CDR3 sequences, with about 20% found just once. Sequencing input: naive CD8+ T cells from blood, with Jurkat cell RNA spiked in. Subset meaning: FACS-sorted CD8+CD4-CCR7+CD45RA+ naive T cells. The receptors stem from a human donor in good health. Some libraries in this study had Jurkat cell RNA spiked in.

Comments on this clonotype: One base away lies a much larger clone, so this may be a sequencing read error. The chain couples TRBV28 to TRBJ2-7; maybe TRBD2 (6 bases). The germline V and J ends were trimmed by 5 bases and 5 bases, with 13 bases remaining between them. The germline gives CDR1 MDHEN, CDR2 SYDVKM. The CDR3 length is 13 residues. The chain's CDR3 is CASSLRGFNEQYF. In nucleotides, the CDR3 is TGTGCCAGCAGTCTTCGGGGGTTCAACGAGCAGTACTTC.

A note on this clonotype: Just one base apart from a much larger clone, this may be a read error. The chain has TRBV6-5 and TRBJ2-7; 8 bases line up with TRBD1. This CDR3 comprises 14 residues. Germline CDR1 is MNHEY and CDR2 is SVGAGI. In nucleotides, the CDR3 is TGTGCCAGCAGTAAGGGACAGGACTCCTACGGGCAGTACTTC. Its protein product is CASSKGQDSYGQYF.

The chain combines TRBV21-1 with TRBJ2-7; no DNA check was done on the table's D call, TRBD1. TRBV21-1 constitutes a pseudogene. The CDR3 consists of 16 residues. Written as DNA, the CDR3 is TGTGCCAGCAGCAAAGACCCGGACAAACACAAGTACGAGCGGTACTTC. It codes for CASSKDPDKHKYERYF.

J is TRBJ2-7 and V is TRBV4-1; 7 bases are shared with TRBD2. V was clipped by 5 bases and J by 3 bases; unmatched bases: 7. Per the germline V gene, CDR1 is MGHRA and CDR2 is YSYEKL. This CDR3 contains 14 residues. The DNA for the CDR3 is TGCGCCAGCAGCTCCGGACTAGGAGGCTACGAGCAGTACTTC. It is translated as CASSSGLGGYEQYF.